The 5 T cell receptor beta chains in this list originate from one sample, sequenced in a study of PD-L1 blockade in urothelial cancer. Clones were read by immunoSEQ multiplex PCR, and TCRdb kept only the in-frame ones, dropping some. The sample holds about 39,000 clones, roughly 90% seen once. The sequencing used PBMCs, collected around atezolizumab (anti-PD-L1) treatment. The receptors derive from a man in his sixties with urothelial cancer.

The CDR3 is CASSPPVGDPATNEKLFF. CDR3 DNA sequence: TGTGCCAGCAGCCCTCCCGTGGGAGACCCGGCAACTAATGAAAAACTGTTTTTT. This rearrangement joins TRBV5-8 to TRBJ1-4; D is uncertain. The germline V and J ends were trimmed by 4 bases and 0 bases, with 19 bases remaining between them. The length of the CDR3 is 18 residues. Germline V lookup: CDR1 SGHTS, CDR2 YDEGEE.

The chain employs TRBV15 and TRBJ1-5; 7 bases align to TRBD1. Germline V CDR1 and CDR2: LNHNV, YYDKDF (reference sequence). The CDR3 consists of 16 residues. The junction had 7 bases not matched to a gene; V was cut back by 1 base and J by 4 bases. The CDR3, as DNA: TGTGCCACCAGCAGAGGCAACACAGGGGCGAATCAGCCCCAGCATTTT. Translation gives CATSRGNTGANQPQHF. The full variable domain, in which reference TRBV15 and TRBJ1-5 provide the parts outside the CDR3, is DAMVIQNPRYQVTQFGKPVTLSCSQTLNHNVMYWYQQKSSQAPKLLFHYYDKDFNNEADTPDNFQSRRPNTSFCFLDIRSPGLGDTAMYLCATSRGNTGANQPQHFGDGTRLSIL.

The count of this clone is one. This chain joins TRBV4-2 and TRBJ1-6; D is ambiguous. V was clipped by 0 bases and J by 7 bases, with 10 bases between them. Germline CDR1 LGHNA, CDR2 YNFKEQ. CDR3 length: 15 residues. CDR3 loop: CASSQDELSNSPLHF. The CDR3, as DNA: TGTGCCAGCAGCCAAGATGAGTTAAGCAATTCACCCCTCCACTTT.

This clone has a handful of counts. The V call is TRBV5-4, the J call TRBJ1-2, with TRBD1 identical over 9 bases. The V segment lost 1 base and the J segment 6 bases; nucleotides outside the gene matches: 10. CDR3 length: 16 residues. The germline gives CDR1 SGHNT, CDR2 YYREEE (reference sequence). The CDR3 DNA reads TGTGCCAGCAGCTTGAGATTTGGGGACAGGGACCATGGCTACACCTTC. It is translated as CASSLRFGDRDHGYTF. The full variable domain, with the rest looked up from reference TRBV5-4 and TRBJ1-2, is ETGVTQSPTHLIKTRGQQVTLRCSSQSGHNTVSWYQQALGQGPQFIFQYYREEENGRGNFPPRFSGLQFPNYSSELNVNALELDDSALYLCASSLRFGDRDHGYTFGSGTRLTVV.

The J gene is TRBJ2-5, the V gene TRBV5-1, with D tentatively TRBD1 (5 bases). Germline lookup yields CDR1 SGHRS and CDR2 YFSETQ. Trimming removed 0 bases from V and 5 bases from J, with 17 bases in between. This CDR3 has 16 amino acids. The CDR3 coding sequence is TGCGCCAGCAGCTTGGTGGGAATGGGGCCCGGGGAGACCCAGTACTTC. This encodes CASSLVGMGPGETQYF.